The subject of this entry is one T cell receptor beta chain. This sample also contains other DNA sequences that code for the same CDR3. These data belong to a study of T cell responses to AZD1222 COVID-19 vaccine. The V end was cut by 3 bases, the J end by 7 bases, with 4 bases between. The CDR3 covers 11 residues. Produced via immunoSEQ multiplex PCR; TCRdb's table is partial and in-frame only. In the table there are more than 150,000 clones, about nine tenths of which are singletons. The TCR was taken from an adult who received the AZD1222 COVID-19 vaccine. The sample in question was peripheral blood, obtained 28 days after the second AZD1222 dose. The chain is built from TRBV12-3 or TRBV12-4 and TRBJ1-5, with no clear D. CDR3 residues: CASSLGQPQHF. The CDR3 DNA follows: TGTGCCAGCAGTTTGGGACAGCCCCAGCATTTT.